The rows below give T cell receptor beta chains drawn from one sample of a study of OX40 agonist ivuxolimab in advanced cancers. Repertoires were generated with immunoSEQ multiplex PCR, while TCRdb's copy carries only in-frame clones and drops some. The table lists about 82,000 clones, approximately 90% of them singletons, with 6.5% to 9% in the top ten. The sample consisted of CD4+ or CD8+ T cells sorted from blood, taken in a trial of the OX40 agonist ivuxolimab. All receptors derive from an adult with an advanced solid tumor such as melanoma, head and neck, liver or kidney cancer. The CDR3 runs from the conserved cysteine through the conserved F or W. D genes are given only for firm matches. Size is stated for part of the rows, as once, few or many counts, or as a class when the clone is expanded.

v_gene: TRBV6-6
abundance: NA
d_gene: TRBD2
j_gene: TRBJ2-7
CDR3nt: TGTGCCAGCAGTTCGAGCGGGAATGTGTACGAGCAGTACTTC
CDR3aa: CASSSSGNVYEQYF

v_gene: TRBV6-5
abundance: NA
d_gene: NA
j_gene: TRBJ2-6
CDR3nt: TGTGCCAGCAGCACTAGGAGCTCTGGGGCCAACGTCCTGACTTTC
CDR3aa: CASSTRSSGANVLTF

v_gene: TRBV5-5
abundance: NA
d_gene: TRBD1
j_gene: TRBJ2-7
CDR3nt: TGTGCCAGCAGCTTATACAGGGGTAATTACGAGCAGTACTTC
CDR3aa: CASSLYRGNYEQYF

v_gene: TRBV9
abundance: NA
d_gene: TRBD1
j_gene: TRBJ2-2
CDR3nt: TGTGCCAGCAGCGTAGAGGGGGCTGACACCGGGGAGCTGTTTTTT
CDR3aa: CASSVEGADTGELFF

v_gene: TRBV6-5
abundance: NA
d_gene: NA
j_gene: TRBJ1-1
CDR3nt: TGTGCCAGCAGTTACCGCGGGGCACCTAACACTGAAGCTTTCTTT
CDR3aa: CASSYRGAPNTEAFF

v_gene: TRBV6-5
abundance: NA
d_gene: TRBD1
j_gene: TRBJ2-7
CDR3nt: TGTGCCAGTAAACCGGGACAGGGAACGGCCCGGCAGTACTTC
CDR3aa: CASKPGQGTARQYF

v_gene: TRBV6-1
abundance: NA
d_gene: TRBD1
j_gene: TRBJ2-7
CDR3nt: TGTGCCAGCAGGAGCTGGGGACAGGGTTCCTACGAGCAGTACTTC
CDR3aa: CASRSWGQGSYEQYF

v_gene: TRBV19
abundance: once
d_gene: TRBD1
j_gene: TRBJ1-1
CDR3nt: TGTGCCAGTAGAGTAGGACAGGTCAACACTGAAGCTTTCTTT
CDR3aa: CASRVGQVNTEAFF

v_gene: TRBV6-6
abundance: NA
d_gene: NA
j_gene: TRBJ2-7
CDR3nt: TGTGCCAGCAGTTACTTGGGCTTGGATCACGAGCAGTACTTC
CDR3aa: CASSYLGLDHEQYF

v_gene: TRBV9
abundance: NA
d_gene: NA
j_gene: TRBJ1-1
CDR3nt: TGTGCCAGCAGCGTAGCAGGGTTGGGCACTGAAGCTTTCTTT
CDR3aa: CASSVAGLGTEAFF

v_gene: TRBV4-1
abundance: once
d_gene: TRBD1
j_gene: TRBJ2-7
CDR3nt: TGCGCCAGCAGGGCACCGGGACAGGCTTACGAGCAGTACTTC
CDR3aa: CASRAPGQAYEQYF

v_gene: TRBV5-6
abundance: once
d_gene: NA
j_gene: TRBJ1-5
CDR3nt: TGTGCCAGCAGCTTGGCTGTCGAGGGGTACCAGCCCCAGCATTTT
CDR3aa: CASSLAVEGYQPQHF

v_gene: TRBV7-6
abundance: once
d_gene: NA
j_gene: TRBJ1-4
CDR3nt: TGTGCCAGCAGCCGAGATGGAGGACAGTACACTAATGAAAAACTGTTTTTT
CDR3aa: CASSRDGGQYTNEKLFF

v_gene: TRBV19
abundance: NA
d_gene: TRBD1
j_gene: TRBJ1-1
CDR3nt: TGTGCCAGTAGGACAGGGGGCGCGGGCACTGAAGCTTTCTTT
CDR3aa: CASRTGGAGTEAFF

v_gene: TRBV5-1
abundance: once
d_gene: NA
j_gene: TRBJ1-1
CDR3nt: TGCGCCAGCAGCTTAACAGTGCTGATGAACACTGAAGCTTTCTTT
CDR3aa: CASSLTVLMNTEAFF

v_gene: TRBV27
abundance: NA
d_gene: NA
j_gene: TRBJ1-6
CDR3nt: TGTGCCAGCAGTTATGGGAATTCACCCCTCCACTTT
CDR3aa: CASSYGNSPLHF

v_gene: TRBV7-3
abundance: NA
d_gene: TRBD1
j_gene: TRBJ2-3
CDR3nt: TGTGCCAGCAGCTTGGACAGGGGAAGCACAGATACGCAGTATTTT
CDR3aa: CASSLDRGSTDTQYF

v_gene: TRBV18
abundance: NA
d_gene: NA
j_gene: TRBJ1-4
CDR3nt: TGTGCCAGCTCACTGCAGGGTCTGAGTGAAAAACTGTTTTTT
CDR3aa: CASSLQGLSEKLFF